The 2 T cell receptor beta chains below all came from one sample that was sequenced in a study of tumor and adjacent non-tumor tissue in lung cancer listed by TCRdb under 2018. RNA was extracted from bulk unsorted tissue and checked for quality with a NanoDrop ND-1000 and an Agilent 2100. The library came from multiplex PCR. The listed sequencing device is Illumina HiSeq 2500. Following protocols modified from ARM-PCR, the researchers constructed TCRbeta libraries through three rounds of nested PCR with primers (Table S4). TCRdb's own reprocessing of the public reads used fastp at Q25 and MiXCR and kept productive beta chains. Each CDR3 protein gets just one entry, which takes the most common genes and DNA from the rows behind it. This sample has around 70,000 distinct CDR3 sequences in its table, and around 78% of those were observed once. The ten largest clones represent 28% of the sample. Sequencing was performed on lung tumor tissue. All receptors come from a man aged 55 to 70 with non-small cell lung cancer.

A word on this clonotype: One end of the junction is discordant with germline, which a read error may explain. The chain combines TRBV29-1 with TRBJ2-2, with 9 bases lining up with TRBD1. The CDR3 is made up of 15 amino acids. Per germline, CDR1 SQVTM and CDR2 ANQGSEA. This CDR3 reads CSDGSGQGISGELFF. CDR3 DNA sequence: TGTAGCGATGGCTCGGGACAGGGAATCAGCGGGGAGCTGTTCTTT.

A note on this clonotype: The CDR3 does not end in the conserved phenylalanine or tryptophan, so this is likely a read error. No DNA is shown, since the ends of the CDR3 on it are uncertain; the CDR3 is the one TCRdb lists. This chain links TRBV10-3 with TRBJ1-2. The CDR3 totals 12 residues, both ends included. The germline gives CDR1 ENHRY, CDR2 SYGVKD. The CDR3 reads CAISETTDGMPL.